Listed here are 11 T cell receptor beta chains from one sample, sequenced in a study of cytomegalovirus exposure and HLA in healthy donors. The PCR made use of 60 Vbeta and 13 Jbeta primers. Here immunoSEQ multiplex PCR was the method, and the copy in TCRdb shows in-frame clones only, minus some. The sample yields some 180,000 clones, roughly 87% seen once. The sequencing input was PBMCs. The receptors here all came from a man aged 35 to 55 in good health and CMV-seronegative.

The chain couples TRBV6-6 to TRBJ1-5; tentative D call: TRBD1 (6 bases). Trimming pared 6 bases from V and 7 bases from J, leaving 13 bases between. The CDR3 is made up of 13 amino acids. Germline loops: CDR1 MNHNY, CDR2 SVGAGI (reference sequence). The CDR3 DNA reads as TGTGCCAGCAGCCAACAGGGTAGCCAGCCCCAGCATTTT. Translated, it gives CASSQQGSQPQHF.

This rearrangement joins TRBV28 to TRBJ2-1; 10 bases agree with TRBD2. This CDR3 region has 13 residues. The germline gives CDR1 MDHEN, CDR2 SYDVKM. The V and J ends lost 6 bases and 15 bases, in that order; junction bases with no gene match: 11. The CDR3 nucleotides are TGTGCCAGCAGGAGGGACCTAGCGGGAGCCCTGTTCTTC. Translation: CASRRDLAGALFF.

The chain combines TRBV5-1 with TRBJ2-1; 12 bases line up with TRBD2. After removal of 5 bases from V and 7 bases from J, the junction contained 7 bases not matched to a gene. Germline V lookup: CDR1 SGHRS, CDR2 YFSETQ. The CDR3 length is 15 residues. CDR3 in DNA: TGCGCCAGCAGGCAGACTAGCGGGAGAAGGAATGAGCAGTTCTTC. As protein: CASRQTSGRRNEQFF.

This chain joins TRBV5-1 and TRBJ1-2, with 7 positions matching TRBD1. V shed 4 bases, J shed 4 bases, and the junction held 10 bases outside the gene matches. The length of the CDR3 is 15 residues. CDR1 SGHRS and CDR2 YFSETQ come from the germline V gene. Written as DNA, the CDR3 is TGCGCCAGCAGCACGGAAGGGGGCGAGGGCTATGGCTACACCTTC. Translated, it gives CASSTEGGEGYGYTF.

V and J are TRBV11-3 and TRBJ2-1, with 7 nucleotides matching TRBD2. The CDR3 consists of 15 residues. With 3 bases clipped from V and 4 bases from J, the junction kept 6 bases outside the gene matches. The germline CDR1 and CDR2 sequences are SGHNT and YENEEA. CDR3 nucleotides: TGTGCCAGCAGCTTGGGGCTAGCGGAATACAATGAGCAGTTCTTC. Translated: CASSLGLAEYNEQFF.

This clone was counted only a few times. V gene TRBV5-1 combines with J gene TRBJ1-1; perhaps TRBD1 as D (5 bases). Germline-derived CDR1 and CDR2 are SGHRS and YFSETQ. This CDR3 contains 16 residues. V was pared by 0 bases and J by 1 base, with 13 bases between. In nucleotides, the CDR3 is TGCGCCAGCAGCTTGGCCGGGGGGAGGAGGAACACTGAAGCTTTCTTT. Protein product: CASSLAGGRRNTEAFF.

The chain employs TRBV7-9 and TRBJ2-3, with TRBD2 identical over 8 bases. The germline V gene has CDR1 SEHNR and CDR2 FQNEAQ (reference sequence). CDR3 size: 18 residues. J was trimmed by 4 bases and V by 5 bases; bases with no gene match: 17. CDR3 sequence: CASSPRGDSGVVPDTQYF. CDR3 nucleotide sequence: TGTGCCAGCAGCCCGAGGGGGGATAGCGGGGTTGTGCCAGATACGCAGTATTTT.

This chain uses TRBV19 with TRBJ2-1; 9 nucleotides agree with TRBD2. CDR3 length equals 14 residues. Trimming removed 5 bases from V and 8 bases from J; junction bases left unmatched: 7. Germline assignment: CDR1 LNHDA and CDR2 SQIVND (reference sequence). CDR3 protein: CASSLRTSVDEQFF. The CDR3, as DNA: TGTGCCAGTAGTCTTAGGACTAGCGTGGATGAGCAGTTCTTC.

This clone was detected only a few times. The V and J genes are TRBV2 and TRBJ1-1, with D possibly being TRBD1 (5 bases). Deletions cut 2 bases from V and 0 bases from J, with 13 bases between. In germline, CDR1 is SNHLY, CDR2 FYNNEI. The CDR3 is 16 amino acids. CDR3 residues: CASSELHGAVNTEAFF. CDR3 DNA sequence: TGTGCCAGCAGTGAACTACATGGGGCGGTGAACACTGAAGCTTTCTTT.

V usage is TRBV7-9 and J usage is TRBJ2-7, with D uncertain. V was cut by 4 bases and J by 9 bases, with 19 bases left in between. In germline, CDR1 is SEHNR, CDR2 FQNEAQ (reference sequence). This CDR3 has 14 residues. The CDR3 loop reads CASSSPTLRLGQYF. In DNA form, the CDR3 reads TGTGCCAGCAGCTCCCCGACTCTACGCCTCGGGCAGTACTTC.

The chain employs TRBV18 and TRBJ2-7, with D perhaps TRBD1 (7 bases). The CDR3 covers 15 residues. The germline V gene has CDR1 KGHSH and CDR2 LQKENI. V was shortened by 0 bases and J by 2 bases, with 11 bases between the two germline ends. CDR3 protein: CASSPPSGGTYEQYF. The CDR3 nucleotides are TGTGCCAGCTCACCACCGTCAGGGGGGACCTACGAGCAGTACTTC.